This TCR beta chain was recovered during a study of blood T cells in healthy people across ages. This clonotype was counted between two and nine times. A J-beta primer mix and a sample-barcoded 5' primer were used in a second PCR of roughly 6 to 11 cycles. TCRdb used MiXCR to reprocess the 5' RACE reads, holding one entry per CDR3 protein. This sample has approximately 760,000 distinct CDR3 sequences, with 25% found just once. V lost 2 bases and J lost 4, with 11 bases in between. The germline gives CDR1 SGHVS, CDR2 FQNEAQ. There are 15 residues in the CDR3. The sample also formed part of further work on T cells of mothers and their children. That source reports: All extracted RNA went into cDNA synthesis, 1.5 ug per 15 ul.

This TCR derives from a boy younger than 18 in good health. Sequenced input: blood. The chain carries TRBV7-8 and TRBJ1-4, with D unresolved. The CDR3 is CASSLSYEYNEKLFF. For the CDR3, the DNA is TGTGCCAGCAGCTTATCCTACGAGTATAATGAAAAACTGTTTTTT.